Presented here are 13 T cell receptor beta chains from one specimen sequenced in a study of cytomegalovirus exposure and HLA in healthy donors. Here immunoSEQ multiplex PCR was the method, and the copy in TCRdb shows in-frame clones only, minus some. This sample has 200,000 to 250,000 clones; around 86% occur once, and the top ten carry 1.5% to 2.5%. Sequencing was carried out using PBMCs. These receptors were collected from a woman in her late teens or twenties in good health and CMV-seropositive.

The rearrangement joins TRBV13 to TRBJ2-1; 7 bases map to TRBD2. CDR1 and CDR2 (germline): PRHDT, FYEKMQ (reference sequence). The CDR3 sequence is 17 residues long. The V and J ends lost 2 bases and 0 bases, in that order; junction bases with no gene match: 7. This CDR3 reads CASSLPAGGSSYNEQFF. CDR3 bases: TGTGCCAGCAGCTTACCTGCGGGCGGGAGCTCCTACAATGAGCAGTTCTTC.

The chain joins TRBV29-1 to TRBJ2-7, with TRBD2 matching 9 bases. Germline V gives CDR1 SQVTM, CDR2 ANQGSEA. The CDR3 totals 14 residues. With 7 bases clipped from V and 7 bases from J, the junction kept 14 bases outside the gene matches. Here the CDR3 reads CSAGGGRGFWEQYF. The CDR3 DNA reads TGCAGCGCGGGGGGCGGGAGGGGGTTCTGGGAGCAGTACTTC.

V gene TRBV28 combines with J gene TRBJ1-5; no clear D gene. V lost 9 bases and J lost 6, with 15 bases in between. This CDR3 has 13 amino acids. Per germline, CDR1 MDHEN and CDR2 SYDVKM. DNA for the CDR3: TGTGCCAGTGATTTTGGGGAGGGTCAGCCCCAGCATTTT. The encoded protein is CASDFGEGQPQHF.

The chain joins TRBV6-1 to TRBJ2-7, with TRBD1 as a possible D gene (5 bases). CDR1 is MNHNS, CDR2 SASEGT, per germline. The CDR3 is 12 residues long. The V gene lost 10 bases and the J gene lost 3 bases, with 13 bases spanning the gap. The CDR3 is CATQDTNYEQYF. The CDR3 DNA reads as TGTGCCACGCAGGACACTAACTACGAGCAGTACTTC.

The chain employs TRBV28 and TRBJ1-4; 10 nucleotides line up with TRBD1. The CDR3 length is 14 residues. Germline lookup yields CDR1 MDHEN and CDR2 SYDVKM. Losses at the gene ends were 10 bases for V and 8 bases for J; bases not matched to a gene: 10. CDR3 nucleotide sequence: TGTGCCACCGGAGGCGGACAGGGGGGGGAAAAACTGTTTTTT. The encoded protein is CATGGGQGGEKLFF.

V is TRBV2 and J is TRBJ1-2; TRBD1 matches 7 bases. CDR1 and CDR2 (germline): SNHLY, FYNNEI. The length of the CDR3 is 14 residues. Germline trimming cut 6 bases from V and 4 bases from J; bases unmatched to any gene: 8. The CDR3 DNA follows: TGTGCCAGCAGGGCCGGACAGGCGGCCTATGGCTACACCTTC. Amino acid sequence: CASRAGQAAYGYTF.

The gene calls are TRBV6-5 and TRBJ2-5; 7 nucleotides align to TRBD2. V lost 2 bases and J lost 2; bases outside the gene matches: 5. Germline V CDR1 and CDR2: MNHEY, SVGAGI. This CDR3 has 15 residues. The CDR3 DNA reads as TGTGCCAGCAGTTACCGGCTAGCGGTTCAAGAGACCCAGTACTTC. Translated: CASSYRLAVQETQYF.

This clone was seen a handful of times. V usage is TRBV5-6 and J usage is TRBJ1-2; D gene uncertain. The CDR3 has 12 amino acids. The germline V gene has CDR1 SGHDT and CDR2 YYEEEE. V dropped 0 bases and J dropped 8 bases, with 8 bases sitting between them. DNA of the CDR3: TGTGCCAGCAGCTTGGGTGGAGTGGGCTACACCTTC. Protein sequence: CASSLGGVGYTF.

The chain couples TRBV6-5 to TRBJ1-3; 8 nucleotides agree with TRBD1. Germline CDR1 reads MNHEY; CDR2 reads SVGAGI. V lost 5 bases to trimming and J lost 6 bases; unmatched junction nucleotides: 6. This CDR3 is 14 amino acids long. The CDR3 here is CASSPGQGQNTIYF. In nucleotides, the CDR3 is TGTGCCAGCAGTCCCGGACAGGGCCAAAACACCATATATTTT.

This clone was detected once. The CDR3 DNA sequence: TGCGCCAGCAGTTTGACAGGGGCCAATGAGCAGTTCTTC. Amino acid sequence: CASSLTGANEQFF. This sequence joins TRBV5-1 and TRBJ2-1, with 8 bases that match TRBD1. This CDR3 region has 13 residues. The germline V gene encodes CDR1 SGHRS and CDR2 YFSETQ. V shed 5 bases, J shed 6 bases, and the junction held 4 bases outside the gene matches.

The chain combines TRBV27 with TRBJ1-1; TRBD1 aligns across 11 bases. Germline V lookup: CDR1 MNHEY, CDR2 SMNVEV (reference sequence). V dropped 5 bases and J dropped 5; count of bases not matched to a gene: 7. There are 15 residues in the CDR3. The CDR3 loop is CASSQGTGGLTEAFF. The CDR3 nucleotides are TGTGCCAGCAGTCAGGGGACAGGGGGGCTTACTGAAGCTTTCTTT.

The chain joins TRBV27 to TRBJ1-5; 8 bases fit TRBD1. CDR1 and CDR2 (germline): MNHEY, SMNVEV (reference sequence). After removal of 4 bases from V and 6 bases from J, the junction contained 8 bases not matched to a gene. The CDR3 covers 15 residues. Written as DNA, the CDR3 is TGTGCCAGCAGTTCCCGCGGACAGGGAGGTCAGCCCCAGCATTTT. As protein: CASSSRGQGGQPQHF.

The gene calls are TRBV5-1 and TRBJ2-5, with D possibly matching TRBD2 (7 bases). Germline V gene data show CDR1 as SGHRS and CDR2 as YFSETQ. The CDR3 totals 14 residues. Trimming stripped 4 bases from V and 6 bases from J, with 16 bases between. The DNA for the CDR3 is TGCGCCAGCAGCCCGGAGGGGGGAGGGAAGACCCAGTACTTC. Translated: CASSPEGGGKTQYF.